This T cell receptor (beta chain) was captured by sequencing in a study of OX40 agonist ivuxolimab in advanced cancers. TCRdb's copy holds only in-frame clones and misses some; the assay was immunoSEQ multiplex PCR. The sample comprises 55,000 to 75,000 clones, about nine tenths of which are singletons, and roughly 3.8% rests with the top ten. In germline, CDR1 is MDHEN, CDR2 SYDVKM. This CDR3 has 14 amino acids. Trimming at V came to 3 bases and at J to 2 bases, leaving 3 bases not matched to a gene. The rearrangement joins TRBV28 to TRBJ2-7, with 8 bases that match TRBD1. Sequencing was performed on CD4+ or CD8+ T cells sorted from blood, taken in a trial of the OX40 agonist ivuxolimab. The TCR sequence derives from an adult with an advanced solid tumor such as melanoma, head and neck, liver or kidney cancer. The CDR3 sequence: CASSLQGAPYEQYF. The CDR3 DNA reads as TGTGCCAGCAGTTTGCAGGGGGCCCCCTACGAGCAGTACTTC.